A single sample is the source of the 22 T cell receptor beta chains below, sequenced in a study of cytomegalovirus exposure and HLA in healthy donors. The repertoire was sequenced with immunoSEQ multiplex PCR; TCRdb's copy has only in-frame clones and lacks some. The repertoire includes 100,000 to 150,000 clones, around nine tenths of them detected once, and 3% to 4% sits in the top ten. Sequencing used PBMCs. Receptors were obtained from a man younger than 40 in good health and CMV-seronegative.

The chain carries TRBV29-1 and TRBJ2-2; possibly TRBD1 for D (6 bases). Trimming stripped 5 bases from V and 3 bases from J, with 19 bases between. Germline assignment: CDR1 SQVTM and CDR2 ANQGSEA. The CDR3 has 16 residues. The CDR3 region has the DNA TGCAGCGTTTCCAACCGGGACAATTCAGACACCGGGGAGCTGTTTTTT. It translates to CSVSNRDNSDTGELFF.

V usage is TRBV7-8 and J usage is TRBJ2-7; TRBD2 matches at 9 bases. CDR1 is SGHVS, CDR2 FQNEAQ, per germline. The junction had 18 bases not matched to a gene; V was cut back by 5 bases and J by 4 bases. The CDR3 covers 18 residues. CDR3 in amino acids: CASSPVIIAGASRYEQYF. The DNA of the CDR3 is TGTGCCAGCAGCCCCGTGATCATAGCGGGGGCATCTAGGTACGAGCAGTACTTC.

This rearrangement joins TRBV6-6 to TRBJ1-5; D is undetermined. The CDR3 is 14 residues long. The germline gives CDR1 MNHNY, CDR2 SVGAGI (reference sequence). Trimming took 6 bases from V and 3 from J, leaving 12 bases between them. In nucleotides, the CDR3 is TGTGCCAGCAGCCGGTCGAGGTACAATCAGCCCCAGCATTTT. Amino acids: CASSRSRYNQPQHF.

The chain employs TRBV19 and TRBJ1-6; D is unclear. The CDR3 is 15 residues long. CDR1 is LNHDA and CDR2 is SQIVND in the germline V gene (reference sequence). V lost 4 bases, J lost 0 bases, and 7 bases lay in between. The CDR3, as DNA: TGTGCCAGTAGTACCCAAGCCTCCTATAATTCACCCCTCCACTTT. It yields the protein CASSTQASYNSPLHF.

This chain connects TRBV18 to TRBJ2-7, with 7 bases identical to TRBD1. Germline V gene data show CDR1 as KGHSH and CDR2 as LQKENI. This CDR3 contains 14 residues. With V trimmed by 6 bases and J by 0 bases, 5 bases remained unmatched. The CDR3 protein is CASSSGDSSYEQYF. The CDR3 coding sequence is TGTGCCAGCTCTTCCGGGGACAGCTCCTACGAGCAGTACTTC.

The chain employs TRBV28 and TRBJ1-5, with 7 bases that match TRBD1. Losses at the gene ends were 3 bases for V and 1 base for J; bases not matched to a gene: 6. Germline V lookup: CDR1 MDHEN, CDR2 SYDVKM. This CDR3 is 16 amino acids long. CDR3 in DNA: TGTGCCAGCAGTTTCCGACAGGGACCAAGCAATCAGCCCCAGCATTTT. Its translation: CASSFRQGPSNQPQHF.

This clone was counted only a few times. The CDR3 region has the DNA TGTGCCAGCAGCTTAGGGATCGGGACAGGCAGCTACGAGCAGTACTTC. As protein: CASSLGIGTGSYEQYF. The chain carries TRBV7-6 and TRBJ2-7, with 8 bases identical to TRBD1. The CDR3 is 16 amino acids. Germline values: CDR1 SGHVS, CDR2 FNYEAQ. J was trimmed by 3 bases and V by 1 base; bases with no gene match: 8. Full variable domain (rest looked up from reference TRBV7-6 and TRBJ2-7): GAGVSQSPRYKVTKRGQDVALRCDPISGHVSLYWYRQALGQGPEFLTYFNYEAQQDKSGLPNDRFSAERPEGSISTLTIQRTEQRDSAMYRCASSLGIGTGSYEQYFGPGTRLTVT.

The chain couples TRBV13 to TRBJ2-4; 8 bases align to TRBD1. V trimming: 5 bases; J trimming: 0 bases; junction bases outside the gene matches: 12. CDR1 and CDR2 (germline): PRHDT, FYEKMQ (reference sequence). This CDR3 has 18 amino acids. As DNA, the CDR3 is TGTGCCAGCAGCAAAATCGGCGGACAGGGATTAGCCAAAAACATTCAGTACTTC. The encoded protein is CASSKIGGQGLAKNIQYF.

The chain uses TRBV7-2 and TRBJ2-2; possibly TRBD1 for D (5 bases). The germline CDR1 and CDR2 sequences are SGHTA and FQGNSA. V lost 4 bases and J 7 bases, leaving 13 bases between the germline ends. The CDR3 extends over 14 amino acids. CDR3: CASSYLRVNGELFF. The CDR3 nucleotides are TGTGCCAGCAGCTACCTCAGGGTTAACGGGGAGCTGTTTTTT.

This chain connects TRBV6-5 to TRBJ1-2, with D hard to call. Germline CDR1 reads MNHEY; CDR2 reads SVGAGI. This CDR3 comprises 14 residues. V was pared by 7 bases and J by 12 bases, with 24 bases between. The CDR3 nucleotides read TGTGCCAGCATTTCGAGTAGAGCGTTGGGAGGCCACACCTTC. This translates into CASISSRALGGHTF.

The V and J genes are TRBV10-1 and TRBJ1-1, with D unclear. The germline V gene encodes CDR1 WNHNN and CDR2 SYGVQD (reference sequence). V lost 4 bases, J lost 3 bases, and 6 bases lay in between. CDR3 length equals 12 residues. The CDR3 spells CASSGPYTEAFF. In nucleotides, the CDR3 is TGCGCCAGCAGTGGGCCTTACACTGAAGCTTTCTTT.

The chain recombines TRBV7-8 with TRBJ2-7, with 12 bases that match TRBD2. The germline V gene has CDR1 SGHVS and CDR2 FQNEAQ. V shed 5 bases and J 3 bases; nucleotides not matched to a gene: 2. This CDR3 has 14 residues. CDR3 coding DNA: TGTGCCAGCAGCACGACTAGCGGGGGCTACGAGCAGTACTTC. Translation gives CASSTTSGGYEQYF.

The rearrangement joins TRBV5-4 to TRBJ2-7; 7 bases are shared with TRBD1. Unmatched junction bases numbered 17, after V lost 10 bases and J lost 7 bases. The CDR3 length is 14 residues. Looked up from germline, CDR1 is SGHNT and CDR2 is YYREEE (reference sequence). Here the CDR3 DNA reads TGTGCCTGCGCCCATGGGCAGGGGGATTGGGAGCAGTACTTC. Its translation is CACAHGQGDWEQYF.

The rearrangement links TRBV4-3 to TRBJ2-2; 8 bases are shared with TRBD1. Germline CDR1 LGHNA, CDR2 YSLEER. The junction had 4 bases not matched to a gene; V was cut back by 3 bases and J by 4 bases. This CDR3 is 15 amino acids long. The CDR3 sequence: CASSQGTGGTGELFF. The DNA for the CDR3 is TGCGCCAGCAGCCAGGGAACAGGGGGCACCGGGGAGCTGTTTTTT.

The rearrangement links TRBV7-2 to TRBJ2-1; 8 bases map to TRBD1. The germline CDR1 and CDR2 sequences are SGHTA and FQGNSA. CDR3 length: 18 amino acids. After removal of 5 bases from V and 7 bases from J, the junction contained 19 bases not matched to a gene. The CDR3 sequence is CASSPEPPRTGNGNEQFF. The DNA of the CDR3 is TGTGCCAGCAGCCCAGAACCTCCCCGGACAGGGAATGGAAATGAGCAGTTCTTC.

This clone was seen a single time. This CDR3 is also generated by other DNA sequences in the sample. The V call is TRBV5-1, the J call TRBJ2-1; D might be TRBD1 (6 bases). CDR1 and CDR2 (germline): SGHRS, YFSETQ. V was cut by 2 bases and J by 0 bases, with 9 bases left in between. The CDR3 totals 15 residues. CDR3 nucleotides: TGCGCCAGCAGCTTAGGACAGAGCTCCTACAATGAGCAGTTCTTC. It encodes CASSLGQSSYNEQFF.

The chain recombines TRBV19 with TRBJ1-1; 7 nucleotides match TRBD1. CDR3 length: 14 residues. V shed 3 bases and J 0 bases; nucleotides not matched to a gene: 1. CDR1 LNHDA and CDR2 SQIVND come from the germline V gene (reference sequence). CDR3 region: CASSMDRMNTEAFF. In nucleotides, the CDR3 is TGTGCCAGTAGTATGGACAGGATGAACACTGAAGCTTTCTTT.

The chain uses TRBV6-6 and TRBJ1-2; D gene ambiguous. V was pared by 7 bases and J by 5 bases, with 8 bases between. The length of the CDR3 is 11 residues. Germline CDR1 and CDR2: MNHNY and SVGAGI (reference sequence). CDR3 DNA: TGTGCCAGCACCAGTGCATATGGCTACACCTTC. It is translated as CASTSAYGYTF.

In its sample, this clone was seen once. This chain links TRBV5-5 with TRBJ2-7, with D perhaps TRBD1 (5 bases). CDR3 length equals 12 residues. CDR1 and CDR2 from the germline V gene are SGHKS and YYEKEE (reference sequence). The V and J ends lost 2 bases and 5 bases respectively, with 8 bases between them. The CDR3 loop reads CASSLSGHEQYF. The CDR3 DNA sequence: TGTGCCAGCAGCTTATCAGGGCACGAGCAGTACTTC.

The gene calls are TRBV5-8 and TRBJ1-2; 8 positions match TRBD1. The CDR3 is made up of 17 amino acids. Germline V gene data show CDR1 as SGHTS and CDR2 as YDEGEE. V shed 0 bases and J 7 bases; nucleotides not matched to a gene: 14. The CDR3 DNA follows: TGTGCCAGCAGCTTGGGGACAGGGACTGGGATGGTTAGTGGCTACACCTTC. Translated: CASSLGTGTGMVSGYTF.

The rearrangement links TRBV6-6 to TRBJ1-1, with a weak D call TRBD1 (6 bases). This CDR3 is 14 amino acids long. CDR1 and CDR2 (germline): MNHNY, SVGAGI (reference sequence). V was cut by 4 bases and J by 0 bases, with 9 bases left in between. The CDR3 reads CASSFGQMNTEAFF. The DNA for the CDR3 is TGTGCCAGCAGTTTCGGACAGATGAACACTGAAGCTTTCTTT.

The rearrangement links TRBV5-1 to TRBJ2-2; D not resolved. The CDR3 length is 14 residues. Trimming took off 1 base at V and 4 bases at J, with 8 bases between the two ends. In germline, CDR1 is SGHRS, CDR2 YFSETQ. The CDR3 region is CASSLTEPTGELFF. The CDR3 DNA reads as TGCGCCAGCAGCTTGACAGAACCCACCGGGGAGCTGTTTTTT.